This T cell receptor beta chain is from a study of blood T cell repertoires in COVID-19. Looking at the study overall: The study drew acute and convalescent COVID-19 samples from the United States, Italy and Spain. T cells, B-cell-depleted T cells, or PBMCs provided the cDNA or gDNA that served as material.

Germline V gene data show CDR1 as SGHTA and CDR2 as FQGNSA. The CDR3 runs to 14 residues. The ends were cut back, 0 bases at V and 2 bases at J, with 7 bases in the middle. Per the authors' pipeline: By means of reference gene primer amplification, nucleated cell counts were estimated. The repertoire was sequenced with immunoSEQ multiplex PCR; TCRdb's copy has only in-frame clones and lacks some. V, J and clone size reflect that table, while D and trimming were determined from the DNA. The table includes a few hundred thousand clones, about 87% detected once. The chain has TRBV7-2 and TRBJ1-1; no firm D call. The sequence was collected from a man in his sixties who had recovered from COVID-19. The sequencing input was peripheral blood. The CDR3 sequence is CASSLAGLNTEAFF. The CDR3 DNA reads TGTGCCAGCAGCTTAGCCGGTCTAAACACTGAAGCTTTCTTT.